This T cell receptor beta chain stems from a study of blood T cell repertoires in COVID-19. V lost 6 bases to trimming and J lost 7 bases, with 9 bases between them. The CDR3 extends over 11 amino acids. Germline loops: CDR1 LGHDT, CDR2 YNNKEL (reference sequence). TCRdb's table, derived via immunoSEQ multiplex PCR, lists solely in-frame clones and lacks some. The sample includes a few hundred thousand clones, approximately 86% seen only once; the top ten take just under 2%. The material sequenced was peripheral blood. This clonotype originated in a man aged 25-45 years with active or convalescent COVID-19. The rearrangement uses TRBV3-1 (or the pseudogene TRBV3-2) and TRBJ1-2, with D perhaps TRBD1 (5 bases). The CDR3 DNA sequence: TGTGCCAGCAGTCGGGGGAGTGGCTACACCTTC. This translates into CASSRGSGYTF.